The entry below describes one TCR beta chain. Its antigen is undetermined. The CDR3 sequence is 15 residues long. Germline V lookup: CDR1 LNHDA, CDR2 SQIVND (reference sequence). With no T cell sorting beforehand, total RNA was isolated from whole blood. This record comes from a study of monozygotic twins with inflammatory bowel disease. The study's findings and limits: T cell subtypes that differed could not be told apart.

The quantity of total RNA per TCR library was approximately 3,300 ng. A template switching step added UMIs, each with a 6-nucleotide sample barcode. TCRdb processed the 5' RACE reads again and assigns one entry to each CDR3 protein, with no DNA. The sample holds around 400,000 distinct CDR3 sequences. The source material was blood. This sequence originates from a human donor with ulcerative colitis or Crohn's disease, or a healthy co-twin of an affected twin (not recorded which). The rearrangement uses TRBV19 and TRBJ2-6. CDR3 in amino acids: CASSMWASGANVLTF.